This T cell receptor (beta chain) is drawn from a study of vaccination and CD4 T cells after COVID-19. Study-wide points: Spike mono-reactivity was found in 304 of the 307 vaccine-specific clones identified in convalescent patients.

With the Oncomine TCR Beta short-read assay, DNA from cultured CD4+ T cells was sequenced. TCRdb re-analysed the PCR reads in MiXCR, keeping a single row per CDR3 protein. The table records over 20,000 distinct CDR3 sequences, 30% to 45% of them present only once. This sample's time point: late sampling 161 to 241 days after vaccination in three convalescent patients. The treatment was: roughly 11-day PBMC culture with coronavirus spike peptide pools or control peptides (ViraFEST assay). In this sample, this clonotype is medium-sized. Its antigen is undetermined. After removal of 6 bases from V and 4 bases from J, the junction contained 14 bases not matched to a gene. This CDR3 has 16 amino acids. Germline V gene lookup returns CDR1 DFQATT and CDR2 SNEGSKA (reference sequence).

Sample: CD4+ T cells from blood, cultured in vitro, taken about 7 months after SARS-CoV-2 vaccination. V and J are TRBV20-1 and TRBJ2-3; 9 bases fit TRBD2. The source of this sequence is a human donor who had recovered from COVID-19. CDR3 in amino acids: CSALESGSGSSDTQYF. CDR3 nucleotide sequence: TGCAGTGCCCTTGAGTCAGGTAGCGGGAGCTCAGATACGCAGTATTTT.